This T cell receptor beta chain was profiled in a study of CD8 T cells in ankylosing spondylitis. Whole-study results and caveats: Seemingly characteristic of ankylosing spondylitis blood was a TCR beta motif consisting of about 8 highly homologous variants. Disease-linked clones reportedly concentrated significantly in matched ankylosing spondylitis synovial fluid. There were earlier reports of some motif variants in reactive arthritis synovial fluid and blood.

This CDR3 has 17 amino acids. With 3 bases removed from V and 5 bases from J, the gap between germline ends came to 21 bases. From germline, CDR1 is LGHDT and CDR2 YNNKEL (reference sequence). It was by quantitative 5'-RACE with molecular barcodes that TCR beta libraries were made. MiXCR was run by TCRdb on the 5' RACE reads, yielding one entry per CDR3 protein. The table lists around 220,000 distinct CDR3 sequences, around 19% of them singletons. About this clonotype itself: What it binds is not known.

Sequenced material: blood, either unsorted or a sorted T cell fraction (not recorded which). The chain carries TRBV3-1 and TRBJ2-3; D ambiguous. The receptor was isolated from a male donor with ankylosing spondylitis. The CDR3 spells CASSHRSGEIPGDTQYF. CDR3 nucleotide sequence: TGTGCCAGCAGCCACCGATCTGGCGAGATCCCTGGAGATACGCAGTATTTT.